These 18 T cell receptor beta chains were sequenced from one sample in a study of cytotoxic CD8 clonotypes in ibrutinib-treated CLL. Generated by immunoSEQ multiplex PCR, the TCRdb table keeps only in-frame clones and is missing some. The table has 190,000 or so clones, 72% seen once. Sequencing was performed on PBMCs, taken after 24 months of ibrutinib treatment. These receptors were obtained from a human donor with chronic lymphocytic leukemia.

The J gene is TRBJ1-2, the V gene TRBV10-3; tentatively, D is TRBD1 (6 bases). V was shortened by 6 bases and J by 3 bases, with 11 bases between the two germline ends. The germline V gene has CDR1 ENHRY and CDR2 SYGVKD. This CDR3 comprises 13 residues. The CDR3: CAIRAGADYGYTF. The CDR3 DNA reads as TGTGCCATCAGGGCGGGGGCGGACTATGGCTACACCTTC.

This clone was seen just once. The chain uses TRBV7-3 and TRBJ2-1, with 7 bases identical to TRBD1. CDR1 and CDR2 (germline): SGHTA, FQGTGA. The junction had 4 bases not matched to a gene; V was cut back by 4 bases and J by 1 base. This CDR3 comprises 15 residues. CDR3 protein: CASSSMDRSYNEQFF. DNA of the CDR3: TGTGCCAGCAGCTCGATGGACAGGTCCTACAATGAGCAGTTCTTC.

J is TRBJ2-7 and V is TRBV15, with a tentative D call TRBD1 (6 bases). Germline lookup yields CDR1 LNHNV and CDR2 YYDKDF (reference sequence). The V gene lost 2 bases and the J gene lost 0 bases, with 17 bases spanning the gap. The CDR3 is 17 residues long. DNA for the CDR3: TGTGCCACCAGCAGAAAGGACAGAGGAAAAAGCTCCTACGAGCAGTACTTC. Its protein product is CATSRKDRGKSSYEQYF.

V and J are TRBV5-1 and TRBJ1-1; the match to TRBD1 covers 10 bases. This CDR3 spans 18 amino acids. In germline, CDR1 is SGHRS, CDR2 YFSETQ. V lost 2 bases to trimming and J lost 3 bases; unmatched junction nucleotides: 13. CDR3 in DNA: TGCGCCAGCAGCTTACCCGGGACAGGGGCGGTGAGGGACACTGAAGCTTTCTTT. It is translated as CASSLPGTGAVRDTEAFF.

V and J are TRBV7-8 and TRBJ2-3, with TRBD2 matching 10 bases. V was pared by 2 bases and J by 0 bases, with 11 bases of the junction left unmatched. The CDR3 totals 19 residues. Per the germline V gene, CDR1 is SGHVS and CDR2 is FQNEAQ. This CDR3 reads CASSLFGAGGLLSTDTQYF. The CDR3 DNA sequence: TGTGCCAGCAGCTTATTTGGAGCGGGAGGGCTCCTTAGCACAGATACGCAGTATTTT.

About this clone itself: In the same sample, other DNA sequences code for this CDR3. The chain is built from TRBV20-1 and TRBJ2-4, with D perhaps TRBD2 (6 bases). CDR3 size: 11 residues. The germline V gene has CDR1 DFQATT and CDR2 SNEGSKA (reference sequence). V shed 6 bases and J shed 6 bases, with 9 bases lying between them. The CDR3 coding sequence is TGCAGTGCCAGGAGGGGAAACATTCAGTACTTC. This gives the protein CSARRGNIQYF.

This clone was detected only a few times. This chain joins TRBV2 and TRBJ2-7, with a weak D call TRBD1 (5 bases). This CDR3 is built from 14 residues. Germline values: CDR1 SNHLY, CDR2 FYNNEI. Between the trimmed V and J ends, which lost 0 bases and 3 bases, there was a span of 9 bases. The CDR3 coding sequence is TGTGCCAGCAGTGAAGCTTCGCAGGGCTACGAGCAGTACTTC. Residues: CASSEASQGYEQYF.

The chain employs TRBV7-2 and TRBJ2-2; D might be TRBD2 (5 bases). This CDR3 region has 16 residues. V was clipped by 5 bases and J by 4 bases, with 17 bases between them. Looked up from germline, CDR1 is SGHTA and CDR2 is FQGNSA. Written as DNA, the CDR3 is TGTGCCAGCAGCGAATGGACTGGATTGCCCACCGGGGAGCTGTTTTTT. The encoded protein is CASSEWTGLPTGELFF.

The chain is built from TRBV27 and TRBJ2-6; D is uncertain. The V gene lost 1 base and the J gene lost 0 bases, with 4 bases spanning the gap. The CDR3 is 15 residues long. Germline CDR1 is MNHEY and CDR2 is SMNVEV (reference sequence). The CDR3 reads CASSLLGSGANVLTF. CDR3 sequence (DNA): TGTGCCAGCAGTTTATTGGGCTCTGGGGCCAACGTCCTGACTTTC.

This chain uses TRBV6-5 with TRBJ1-1, with TRBD1 identical over 7 bases. Germline V gene lookup returns CDR1 MNHEY and CDR2 SVGAGI. This CDR3 spans 14 amino acids. V was pared by 5 bases and J by 1 base, with 4 bases of the junction left unmatched. CDR3 in DNA: TGTGCCAGCAGTGAAAACAGGGGGAACACTGAAGCTTTCTTT. Translating gives CASSENRGNTEAFF.

The CDR3 reads CASSLSRTGGFEQYF. As DNA, the CDR3 is TGTGCCAGCAGTTTATCGCGGACAGGGGGCTTTGAGCAGTACTTC. This sequence joins TRBV27 and TRBJ2-7, with 11 bases fitting TRBD1. Germline V CDR1 and CDR2: MNHEY, SMNVEV (reference sequence). CDR3 length: 15 amino acids. After removal of 0 bases from V and 7 bases from J, the junction contained 5 bases not matched to a gene.

This clone has more than one count but fewer than ten. The chain links TRBV14 to TRBJ2-5; D not certain. The germline V gene encodes CDR1 SGHDN and CDR2 FVKESK. Trimming stripped 4 bases from V and 5 bases from J, with 8 bases between. CDR3 length equals 12 residues. The CDR3 sequence: CASSLGWETQYF. The CDR3 DNA is TGTGCCAGCAGCCTAGGATGGGAGACCCAGTACTTC.

The chain joins TRBV9 to TRBJ2-2; 8 bases are shared with TRBD2. The CDR3 sequence is 14 residues long. The germline CDR1 and CDR2 sequences are SGDLS and YYNGEE. The V gene end was trimmed by 7 bases and the J gene end by 3 bases; junction bases not matched to a gene: 5. CDR3 loop: CASGREVHTGELFF. CDR3 DNA: TGTGCCAGCGGGCGGGAGGTGCACACCGGGGAGCTGTTTTTT.

CDR3: CASSFPPLGGEQYF. The CDR3 DNA follows: TGTGCCAGCAGTTTCCCGCCGCTGGGGGGGGAGCAGTACTTC. The gene calls are TRBV28 and TRBJ2-7, with 7 nucleotides matching TRBD2. This CDR3 is built from 14 residues. Germline V gene sequence: CDR1 MDHEN, CDR2 SYDVKM. Trimming removed 3 bases from V and 7 bases from J; junction bases left unmatched: 9.

The V gene is TRBV7-2, the J gene TRBJ2-5, with a weak D call TRBD1 (5 bases). The germline V and J ends were trimmed by 0 bases and 6 bases, with 11 bases remaining between them. This CDR3 is 14 amino acids long. CDR1 and CDR2 from the germline V gene are SGHTA and FQGNSA. The CDR3 sequence is CASSLAPGSKTQYF. DNA of the CDR3: TGTGCCAGCAGCTTAGCGCCAGGGTCCAAGACCCAGTACTTC.

The rearrangement links TRBV20-1 to TRBJ2-1, with 9 nucleotides matching TRBD2. The ends lost 6 bases at V and 16 bases at J; junction bases unmatched: 10. The CDR3 length is 11 residues. Germline lookup yields CDR1 DFQATT and CDR2 SNEGSKA (reference sequence). The CDR3 DNA sequence: TGCAGTGCGAGATTTAGCGGGAGAAACTTCTTC. It is translated as CSARFSGRNFF.

The chain uses TRBV25-1 and TRBJ1-3, with D unclear. The ends were cut back, 6 bases at V and 5 bases at J, with 8 bases in the middle. The germline V gene has CDR1 MGHDK and CDR2 SYGVNS. The CDR3 is 12 residues long. The CDR3 protein is CASRGYRNTIYF. The CDR3 DNA sequence: TGTGCCAGCAGGGGCTACAGAAACACCATATATTTT. Filled out from reference TRBV25-1 and TRBJ1-3, the complete variable domain reads EADIYQTPRYLVIGTGKKITLECSQTMGHDKMYWYQQDPGMELHLIHYSYGVNSTEKGDLSSESTVSRIRTEHFPLTLESARPSHTSQYLCASRGYRNTIYFGEGSWLTVV.

The chain has TRBV11-1 and TRBJ1-1, with a weak D call TRBD1 (5 bases). The V and J ends lost 5 bases and 4 bases respectively, with 17 bases between them. CDR3 length: 15 residues. Germline V gives CDR1 SGHAT, CDR2 FQDESV (reference sequence). CDR3 in amino acids: CASSLYLGGITEAFF. CDR3 DNA sequence: TGTGCCAGCAGCCTGTACCTTGGGGGGATCACTGAAGCTTTCTTT.